These T cell receptor beta chains were read from a single sample in a study of T cell responses to AZD1222 COVID-19 vaccine. Using immunoSEQ multiplex PCR, the repertoire was profiled, and TCRdb retains in-frame clones only, with some absent. Among approximately 50,000 clones, approximately 83% were seen once, and the ten largest hold 5.5% to 8%. Sample: peripheral blood, taken 28 days after the second AZD1222 dose. The receptor set was obtained from an adult who received the AZD1222 COVID-19 vaccine. Each CDR3 is given with its conserved first and last residue. D genes are given only for firm matches. Some rows have no size entry. The others give once, few or many, or a class for an expanded clone.

>TRBV30|TRBJ1-1|-|-
CAWRTGLEAFF
TGTGCCTGGAGAACGGGACTCGAAGCTTTCTTT
>TRBV11-3|TRBJ2-1|TRBD2|once
CASSSLGGSNNEQFF
TGTGCCAGCAGCTCCTTGGGGGGGTCCAACAATGAGCAGTTCTTC
>TRBV27|TRBJ2-3|-|-
CASSFHQISTDTQYF
TGTGCCAGCAGTTTCCACCAGATTAGCACAGATACGCAGTATTTT
>TRBV7-8|TRBJ2-1|TRBD2|-
CASSPGVAGVGEQFF
TGTGCCAGCAGCCCCGGGGTAGCGGGAGTTGGTGAGCAGTTCTTC
>TRBV9|TRBJ2-3|TRBD2|-
CASSATSGSTDTQYF
TGTGCCAGCAGCGCAACTAGCGGCAGCACAGATACGCAGTATTTT
>TRBV7-3|TRBJ2-2|TRBD2|-
CASSLRGANTGELFF
TGTGCCAGCAGCTTACGGGGGGCGAACACCGGGGAGCTGTTTTTT
>TRBV5-1|TRBJ2-7|-|-
CASSLEATGTYEQYF
TGCGCCAGCAGCTTGGAGGCGACAGGAACCTACGAGCAGTACTTC
>TRBV19|TRBJ1-2|-|-
CASSMVGGATNYGYTF
TGTGCCAGTAGTATGGTTGGGGGCGCCACTAACTATGGCTACACCTTC
>TRBV6-5|TRBJ2-2|TRBD2|-
CASRGVAGDTGELFF
TGTGCCAGCAGAGGGGTAGCGGGAGACACCGGGGAGCTGTTTTTT
>TRBV5-1|TRBJ2-3|-|once
CASSLDPTDTQYF
TGCGCCAGCAGCTTGGATCCCACAGATACGCAGTATTTT
>TRBV21-1|TRBJ2-7|-|-
CASSKEGQGNTLLYEQYF
TGTGCCAGCAGCAAAGAGGGACAGGGGAATACTCTCCTCTACGAGCAGTACTTC
>TRBV24-1|TRBJ2-1|-|once
CATATPGLINEQFF
TGTGCCACCGCTACTCCGGGACTGATTAATGAGCAGTTCTTC
>TRBV5-1|TRBJ2-1|TRBD1|-
CASSRGQAEQFF
TGCGCCAGCAGCCGAGGACAGGCGGAGCAGTTCTTC
>TRBV7-8|TRBJ1-6|-|once
CASSPDTSSYNSPLHF
TGTGCCAGCAGCCCAGACACGAGCTCCTATAATTCACCCCTCCACTTT
>TRBV6-5|TRBJ2-3|-|-
CASGPTDTQYF
TGTGCCAGCGGGCCCACAGATACGCAGTATTTT
>TRBV18|TRBJ2-2|-|-
CASSPPLLTGELFF
TGTGCCAGCTCACCACCGCTGCTTACCGGGGAGCTGTTTTTT
>TRBV10-2|TRBJ1-2|-|-
CASSESTVRNF
TGCGCCAGCAGTGAGTCGACTGTAAGGAACTTC
>TRBV28|TRBJ2-1|TRBD1|few
CASSSWTGGFNEQFF
TGTGCCAGCAGTTCTTGGACAGGGGGGTTCAATGAGCAGTTCTTC
>TRBV6-2/TRBV6-3|TRBJ2-5|-|-
CASSYADYWSYQETQYF
TGTGCCAGCAGTTACGCGGACTATTGGTCGTACCAAGAGACCCAGTACTTC
>TRBV5-1|TRBJ2-7|-|-
CASSLPGITYEQYF
TGCGCCAGCAGCTTGCCAGGGATTACCTACGAGCAGTACTTC
>TRBV28|TRBJ1-2|-|-
CASSIGGYTLPDGYTF
TGTGCCAGCAGTATCGGGGGGTATACTCTCCCTGACGGCTACACCTTC
>TRBV19|TRBJ2-7|-|-
CASQPGPASYEQYF
TGTGCCAGCCAGCCCGGACCGGCTTCCTACGAGCAGTACTTC
>TRBV5-1|TRBJ2-7|-|-
CASSLADEGSYEQYF
TGCGCCAGCAGCTTAGCTGATGAGGGGTCCTACGAGCAGTACTTC
>TRBV21-1|TRBJ2-7|-|-
CASSSSFDGERTSGRSVIDEQYF
TGTGCCAGCAGCTCTTCCTTCGACGGGGAGCGGACTAGCGGGAGGTCTGTCATCGACGAGCAGTACTTC
>TRBV7-9|TRBJ2-7|TRBD2|once
CASSKTSGVGHEQYF
TGTGCCAGCAGCAAGACTAGCGGGGTCGGCCACGAGCAGTACTTC
>TRBV4-3|TRBJ2-2|-|-
CASSHNNRATGELFF
TGCGCCAGCAGCCACAATAACAGGGCTACCGGGGAGCTGTTTTTT
>TRBV2|TRBJ1-6|TRBD1|-
CASRHRDSNSPLHF
TGTGCCAGCAGACACCGGGACAGCAATTCACCCCTCCACTTT
>TRBV3-1/TRBV3-2|TRBJ2-6|-|-
CASSQTDSGANVLTF
TGTGCCAGCAGCCAGACAGACTCTGGGGCCAACGTCCTGACTTTC
>TRBV27|TRBJ2-7|-|few
CASSRGLLAYEQYF
TGTGCCAGCAGCCGGGGTCTTCTGGCCTACGAGCAGTACTTC
>TRBV7-2|TRBJ2-5|-|few
CASSEQETQYF
TGTGCCAGCAGCGAACAAGAGACCCAGTACTTC
>TRBV30|TRBJ2-3|-|-
CAWSVIGATQYF
TGTGCCTGGAGTGTAATTGGCGCTACGCAGTATTTT
>TRBV7-4|TRBJ1-5|-|-
CASTPMRGEPQHF
TGTGCCAGCACCCCGATGCGCGGCGAGCCCCAGCATTTT
>TRBV5-8|TRBJ1-5|-|once
CASSKLEPQHF
TGTGCCAGCAGCAAACTGGAGCCCCAGCATTTT
>TRBV27|TRBJ1-4|TRBD1|-
CASSSTGHNEKLFF
TGTGCCAGCAGTTCGACAGGGCATAATGAAAAACTGTTTTTT
>TRBV2|TRBJ2-5|TRBD2|-
CASSEGLAGAETQYF
TGTGCCAGCAGTGAGGGACTAGCGGGAGCAGAGACCCAGTACTTC
>TRBV27|TRBJ1-6|TRBD1|-
CATGQGPFSYNSPLHF
TGTGCCACAGGACAGGGCCCTTTCTCCTATAATTCACCCCTCCACTTT
>TRBV7-2|TRBJ1-2|TRBD1|-
CASQAGTGSYGYTF
TGTGCCTCCCAGGCGGGGACAGGGAGCTATGGCTACACCTTC
>TRBV5-4|TRBJ2-2|TRBD2|-
CASSGTSGRARELFF
TGTGCCAGCAGCGGCACAAGCGGGAGGGCCCGGGAGCTGTTTTTT
>TRBV28|TRBJ2-2|-|-
CASSFGVTGELFF
TGTGCCAGCAGTTTCGGTGTAACCGGGGAGCTGTTTTTT
>TRBV5-5|TRBJ2-3|TRBD2|-
CASSYTGTSGSGADTQYF
TGTGCCAGCAGCTACACCGGGACTAGCGGGAGTGGCGCAGATACGCAGTATTTT
>TRBV20-1|TRBJ2-2|TRBD2|-
CSASRRLAGASTGELFF
TGCAGTGCTAGTAGGCGGCTAGCGGGAGCGAGCACCGGGGAGCTGTTTTTT
>TRBV7-6|TRBJ2-1|-|-
CASSLEWRGYNEQFF
TGTGCCAGCAGCTTAGAGTGGAGGGGTTACAATGAGCAGTTCTTC
>TRBV18|TRBJ2-7|-|-
CASSPGTTSLAQYF
TGTGCCAGCTCACCCGGGACCACCTCCTTGGCGCAGTACTTC
>TRBV19|TRBJ2-7|-|-
CASSMRTSYEQYF
TGTGCCAGTAGTATGAGGACTTCCTACGAGCAGTACTTC
>TRBV28|TRBJ2-3|-|-
CASSFNLGGREDTQYF
TGTGCCAGCAGTTTTAACCTCGGGGGGCGCGAAGATACGCAGTATTTT